This T cell receptor beta chain is drawn from a study of beta chain features in type 1 diabetes. Isolated RNA was reverse transcribed in full, so expressed TCRB transcripts were sequenced. Method: immunoSEQ multiplex PCR; TCRdb's copy keeps in-frame clones and lacks some. The sample yields about 240,000 clones, about 26% seen once. This CDR3 comprises 15 residues. Germline lookup yields CDR1 LNHNV and CDR2 YYDKDF (reference sequence). V gave up 0 bases and J gave up 7 bases; unmatched junction bases: 8. This chain uses TRBV15 with TRBJ2-7; 8 bases are a match to TRBD2. This sequence originates from a man in his thirties or forties in good health. Sequencing was performed on central memory CD4+ T cells from blood. The CDR3 reads CATSRDIGRAREQYF. In nucleotides, the CDR3 is TGTGCCACCAGCAGAGATATCGGGAGGGCCCGTGAGCAGTACTTC.